Listed below are T cell receptor beta chains from one sample, sequenced in a study of T-cell memory formation after mild COVID-19. TCRdb independently ran MiXCR on the 5' RACE reads; one entry per CDR3 protein. The data hold 50,000 or so distinct CDR3 sequences, with around a quarter observed a single time. What was sequenced was PBMCs or a T cell subset sorted from them (not recorded which). The receptor source for this set is a man younger than 35 who had mild COVID-19 (a few samples of this study predate the infection). Cell type and time point are not known. The CDR3 runs from the conserved cysteine through the conserved F or W. D genes are given only for firm matches. Only part of the rows carry a size: once, few, many, or a class if the clone is expanded.

size | J | D | V | DNA | CDR3
few | TRBJ2-7 | TRBD1 | TRBV7-9 | TGTGCCAGCAGCTCGGGACAGGGGGTAAACTACGAGCAGTACTTC | CASSSGQGVNYEQYF
- | TRBJ2-3 | TRBD2 | TRBV24-1 | TGTGCCACATCCAGGCGGGGGGGCACAGATACGCAGTATTTT | CATSRRGGTDTQYF
- | TRBJ1-2 | - | TRBV4-1 | TGCGCCAGCAGCCCCGGGGGGTTCTATGGCTACACCTTC | CASSPGGFYGYTF
- | TRBJ2-5 | - | TRBV5-1 | TGCGCCAGCAGCACGGGGACGGCAACTCAAGAGACCCAGTACTTC | CASSTGTATQETQYF
- | TRBJ2-7 | - | TRBV9 | TGTGCCAGCAGCGTAGGGCCCCACCGGATGGAGCAGTACTTC | CASSVGPHRMEQYF
- | TRBJ2-3 | TRBD2 | TRBV12-3/TRBV12-4 | TGTGCCAGCAGACCCGGGGGGGAAGATACGCAGTATTTT | CASRPGGEDTQYF
- | TRBJ1-1 | - | TRBV5-1 | TGCGCCAGCAGCTTGGGGGGTATGAGCACTGAAGCTTTCTTT | CASSLGGMSTEAFF
- | TRBJ2-2 | - | TRBV7-6 | TGTGCCAGCAGCCAGGACAGCCTCGGCGGGGAGCTGTTTTTT | CASSQDSLGGELFF
- | TRBJ2-1 | - | TRBV6-2/TRBV6-3 | TGTGCCAGCAGCTACAGAGACGAGCAGTTCTTC | CASSYRDEQFF
- | TRBJ1-5 | - | TRBV30 | TGTGCCTGGGGAGAGACGGGGAATCAGCCCCAGCATTTT | CAWGETGNQPQHF
few | TRBJ2-3 | - | TRBV2 | TGTGCCAGCAGTGAAGTTCAGGCGACAGATACGCAGTATTTT | CASSEVQATDTQYF
- | TRBJ2-7 | TRBD1 | TRBV4-3 | TGCGCCAGCAGCCAAGATGAGACAGGGCACTACGAGCAGTACTTC | CASSQDETGHYEQYF
- | TRBJ2-3 | TRBD1 | TRBV9 | TGTGCCAGCAGCTCCCGGACAGGGGAAGTTGCAGATACGCAGTATTTT | CASSSRTGEVADTQYF
- | TRBJ2-5 | TRBD2 | TRBV4-1 | TGCGCCAGCAGCCAAGAGATGGGCAGTCGGGGGGATCAAGAGACCCAGTACTTC | CASSQEMGSRGDQETQYF
- | TRBJ1-5 | TRBD1 | TRBV28 | TGTGCCAGCAAGGACAGGGGGGTGAATCAGCCCCAGCATTTT | CASKDRGVNQPQHF
- | TRBJ2-2 | - | TRBV6-4 | TGTGCCAGCAGTGAGGGGGCCACCGGGGAGCTGTTTTTT | CASSEGATGELFF
few | TRBJ2-3 | - | TRBV4-3 | TGCGCCAGCAGCCAAGTCGCGGGAGATACGCAGTATTTT | CASSQVAGDTQYF
few | TRBJ2-2 | - | TRBV4-3 | TGCGCCAGCAGCCAATGGGACCGAGGGTCCGGGGAGCTGTTTTTT | CASSQWDRGSGELFF
- | TRBJ2-7 | TRBD2 | TRBV5-1 | TGCGCCAGCGGGCGGGGGGGTGACTACGAGCAGTACTTC | CASGRGGDYEQYF
- | TRBJ2-3 | - | TRBV24-1 | TGTGCCACCAGCCCGGGACGGAACTTAGATACGCAGTATTTT | CATSPGRNLDTQYF
- | TRBJ2-1 | TRBD2 | TRBV2 | TGTGCCAGCAGTTTTAGCGGGGGGGAGCTCAATGAGCAGTTCTTC | CASSFSGGELNEQFF
once | TRBJ1-4 | - | TRBV4-1 | TGCGCCAGCAGCGAACGGGGTGTGAGTGAAAAACTGTTTTTT | CASSERGVSEKLFF
few | TRBJ2-5 | - | TRBV11-1 | TGTGCCAGCAGCCGCGAAGAGACCCAGTACTTC | CASSREETQYF
- | TRBJ2-1 | TRBD2 | TRBV27 | TGTGCCAGCAGTTTATCGGTGCCTAGCGGATATCTATACAATGAGCAGTTCTTC | CASSLSVPSGYLYNEQFF
- | TRBJ2-7 | TRBD1 | TRBV7-9 | TGTGCCAGCAGACCTCTAGACAGGGACGAGCAGTACTTC | CASRPLDRDEQYF
- | TRBJ2-1 | - | TRBV25-1 | TGTGCCAGCAGTTTAAGGGATGAGCAGTTCTTC | CASSLRDEQFF
- | TRBJ2-5 | - | TRBV7-9 | TGTGCCAGCAGCCCCTTGCCGGTACGGCGAACAGGAAAAACGTACCAAGAGACCCAGTACTTC | CASSPLPVRRTGKTYQETQYF
few | TRBJ2-7 | - | TRBV6-2/TRBV6-3 | TGTGCCAGCAGTGTATTAAGGGAGCAGTACTTC | CASSVLREQYF
- | TRBJ2-1 | - | TRBV9 | TGTGCCAGCAGCGGACGGGCGCGGGAGCAGTTCTTC | CASSGRAREQFF
- | TRBJ2-3 | TRBD1 | TRBV2 | TGTGCCAGCGATAACAGGGGGCGGAAGCCTCTTAGCACAGATACGCAGTATTTT | CASDNRGRKPLSTDTQYF
many | TRBJ2-1 | TRBD1 | TRBV11-2 | TGTGCCAGCAGCCTATTAGGGGGACAGGGGATGTTGGTTGGGTACAATGAGCAGTTCTTC | CASSLLGGQGMLVGYNEQFF
- | TRBJ2-2 | - | TRBV12-3/TRBV12-4 | TGTGCCAGCAGTTTGGTGTCCGGGGAGCTGTTTTTT | CASSLVSGELFF
few | TRBJ2-1 | - | TRBV7-6 | TGTGCCAGCGGGGACAATGAGCAGTTCTTC | CASGDNEQFF
few | TRBJ2-2 | - | TRBV12-3/TRBV12-4 | TGTGCCAGCAGTCCAACGGGGAACACCGGGGAGCTGTTTTTT | CASSPTGNTGELFF
- | TRBJ1-1 | - | TRBV12-3/TRBV12-4 | TGTGCCAGCACCTCTCCAGTGGGCACTGAAGCTTTCTTT | CASTSPVGTEAFF
- | TRBJ2-5 | - | TRBV12-3/TRBV12-4 | TGTGCCAGCACCGCGTCGGGGGCGTACCAAGAGACCCAGTACTTC | CASTASGAYQETQYF
few | TRBJ2-3 | - | TRBV7-3 | TGTGCCAGCAGTCCGGGTTGGGCTAGCACAGATACGCAGTATTTT | CASSPGWASTDTQYF
- | TRBJ1-2 | - | TRBV4-3 | TGCGCCAGCAGCCAAGGTTTGACGGGGGTTTATGGCTACACCTTC | CASSQGLTGVYGYTF
- | TRBJ1-2 | TRBD1 | TRBV4-1 | TGCGCCAGCAGCCCCTTAGGACAGGATTATGGCTACACCTTC | CASSPLGQDYGYTF
- | TRBJ2-5 | - | TRBV4-1 | TGCGCCAGCAGCCAAGTCGGCGGGTTCCAAGAGACCCAGTACTTC | CASSQVGGFQETQYF
- | TRBJ2-6 | - | TRBV27 | TGTGCCAGCAGTTTATCCTCGCGGCGACCGGGGGCCAACGTCCTGACTTTC | CASSLSSRRPGANVLTF
- | TRBJ2-7 | - | TRBV7-9 | TGTGCCAGCAGCTTTATTCCGCGGTCGGGAGAGCAGTACTTC | CASSFIPRSGEQYF
- | TRBJ2-5 | TRBD2 | TRBV6-5 | TGTGCCAGCAGTGTGCGGGGGGGCCAAGAGACCCAGTACTTC | CASSVRGGQETQYF
- | TRBJ2-4 | - | TRBV7-6 | TGTGCCAGCAGCTTACGGGGTTCCATTCAGTACTTC | CASSLRGSIQYF
few | TRBJ2-1 | TRBD2 | TRBV5-1 | TGCGCCAGCAGGCCCCCCGTTAGCGGGGGAAGCTCCTACAATGAGCAGTTCTTC | CASRPPVSGGSSYNEQFF
- | TRBJ2-7 | TRBD2 | TRBV7-2 | TGTGCCAGCCTTCCTACTAGCGGGAGTGGTTACGAGCAGTACTTC | CASLPTSGSGYEQYF
- | TRBJ1-2 | - | TRBV11-2 | TGTGCCAGCAGCCGAATCCCGAATACCTACAGAGGCTACACCTTC | CASSRIPNTYRGYTF
- | TRBJ2-3 | - | TRBV12-3/TRBV12-4 | TGTGCCAGCAGTTTTGGTGATTCAGCCACAGATACGCAGTATTTT | CASSFGDSATDTQYF
- | TRBJ1-5 | TRBD1 | TRBV15 | TGTGCCACCAGCAGCGATGTGACAGGGCATGGGCCCCAGCATTTT | CATSSDVTGHGPQHF
few | TRBJ2-3 | TRBD1 | TRBV12-3/TRBV12-4 | TGTGCCAGCAGTCCCAGGGGGCGTACAGATACGCAGTATTTT | CASSPRGRTDTQYF
- | TRBJ2-3 | TRBD1 | TRBV7-8 | TGTGCCAGCAGCCTACGGTCGACAGGGGGGGGAGATACGCAGTATTTT | CASSLRSTGGGDTQYF
- | TRBJ2-3 | TRBD2 | TRBV10-3 | TGTGCCACCGAAGCGGGGGGCCGCACAGATACGCAGTATTTT | CATEAGGRTDTQYF
- | TRBJ2-7 | - | TRBV7-9 | TGTGCCAGCAGCTTAGGAACGACCGGGGCGGGCGACGAGCAGTACTTC | CASSLGTTGAGDEQYF
- | TRBJ2-5 | TRBD2 | TRBV27 | TGTGCCAGCAGTTTAGCCCCGGTGGGCTGGGGGGGAGAGACCCAGTACTTC | CASSLAPVGWGGETQYF
- | TRBJ2-6 | TRBD1 | TRBV5-1 | TGCGCCAGCTGCTACCGGGACAGGGACCCTGGGGCCAACGTCCTGACTTTC | CASCYRDRDPGANVLTF
- | TRBJ2-2 | - | TRBV3-1 | TGTGCCAGCAGCCGAGACTTGGGCACCGGGGAGCTGTTTTTT | CASSRDLGTGELFF